This T cell receptor beta chain derives from a study of blood T cell repertoires in COVID-19. TCRdb keeps only in-frame clones here, not all; method: immunoSEQ multiplex PCR. The sample shows approximately 190,000 clones, almost 85% of them seen only once. The CDR3 covers 14 residues. With V trimmed by 2 bases and J by 6 bases, 5 bases remained unmatched. Germline lookup yields CDR1 MNHNS and CDR2 SASEGT. This TCR was recovered from a woman in her 70s with active or convalescent COVID-19. The V and J genes are TRBV6-1 and TRBJ1-1, with 8 bases fitting TRBD1. Material for sequencing was peripheral blood. This CDR3 reads CASSERGTGSEAFF. CDR3 nucleotide sequence: TGTGCCAGCAGTGAAAGGGGGACAGGCTCTGAAGCTTTCTTT.